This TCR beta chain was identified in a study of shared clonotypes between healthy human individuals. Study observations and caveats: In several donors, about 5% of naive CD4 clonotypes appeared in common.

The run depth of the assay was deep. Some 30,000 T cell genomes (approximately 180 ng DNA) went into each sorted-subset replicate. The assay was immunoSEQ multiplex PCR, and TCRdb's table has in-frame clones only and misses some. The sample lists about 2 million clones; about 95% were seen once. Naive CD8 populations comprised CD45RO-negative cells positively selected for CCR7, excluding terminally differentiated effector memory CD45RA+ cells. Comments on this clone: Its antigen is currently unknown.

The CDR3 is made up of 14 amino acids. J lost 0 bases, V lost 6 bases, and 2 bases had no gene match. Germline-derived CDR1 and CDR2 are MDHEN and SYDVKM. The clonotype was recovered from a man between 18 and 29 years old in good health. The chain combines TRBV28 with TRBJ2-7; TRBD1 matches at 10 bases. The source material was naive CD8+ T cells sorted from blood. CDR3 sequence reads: CASSGQGGSYEQYF. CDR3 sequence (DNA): TGTGCCAGCAGCGGACAGGGGGGCTCCTACGAGCAGTACTTC.